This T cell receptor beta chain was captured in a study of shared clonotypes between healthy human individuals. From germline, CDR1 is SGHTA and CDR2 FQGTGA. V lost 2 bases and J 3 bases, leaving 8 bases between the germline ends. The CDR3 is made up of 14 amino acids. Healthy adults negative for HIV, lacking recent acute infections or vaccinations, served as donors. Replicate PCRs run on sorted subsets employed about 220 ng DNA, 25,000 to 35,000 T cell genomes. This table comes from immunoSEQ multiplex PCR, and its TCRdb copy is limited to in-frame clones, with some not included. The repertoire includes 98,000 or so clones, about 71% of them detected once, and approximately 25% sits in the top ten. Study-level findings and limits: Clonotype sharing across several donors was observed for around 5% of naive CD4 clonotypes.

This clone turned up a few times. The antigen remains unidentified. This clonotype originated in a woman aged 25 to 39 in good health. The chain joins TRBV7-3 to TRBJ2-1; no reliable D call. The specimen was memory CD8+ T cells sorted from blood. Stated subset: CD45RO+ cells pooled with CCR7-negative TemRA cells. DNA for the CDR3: TGTGCCAGCAGCTTATACGGAGTCTACAATGAGCAGTTCTTC. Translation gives CASSLYGVYNEQFF.